What follows describes a single T cell receptor beta chain. Other DNA sequences in this specimen translate into the identical CDR3. Libraries were prepared by immunoSEQ multiplex PCR; TCRdb keeps only in-frame clonotypes and omits some of them. This sample has about 71,000 clones, with more than 85% found just once. The sample belongs to a study of T cell changes during pregnancy in multiple sclerosis. V lost 0 bases and J 4 bases, leaving 5 bases between the germline ends. The germline V gene encodes CDR1 SGDLS and CDR2 YYNGEE. The CDR3 extends over 13 amino acids. The genes are TRBV9 and TRBJ1-5; no clear D gene. Source: CD8+ T cells from peripheral blood mononuclear cells, taken before pregnancy. The source is a female donor with multiple sclerosis, enrolled in a pregnancy study. CDR3 nucleotide sequence: TGTGCCAGCAGCGTAGCCGAGAATCAGCCCCAGCATTTT. Protein: CASSVAENQPQHF.